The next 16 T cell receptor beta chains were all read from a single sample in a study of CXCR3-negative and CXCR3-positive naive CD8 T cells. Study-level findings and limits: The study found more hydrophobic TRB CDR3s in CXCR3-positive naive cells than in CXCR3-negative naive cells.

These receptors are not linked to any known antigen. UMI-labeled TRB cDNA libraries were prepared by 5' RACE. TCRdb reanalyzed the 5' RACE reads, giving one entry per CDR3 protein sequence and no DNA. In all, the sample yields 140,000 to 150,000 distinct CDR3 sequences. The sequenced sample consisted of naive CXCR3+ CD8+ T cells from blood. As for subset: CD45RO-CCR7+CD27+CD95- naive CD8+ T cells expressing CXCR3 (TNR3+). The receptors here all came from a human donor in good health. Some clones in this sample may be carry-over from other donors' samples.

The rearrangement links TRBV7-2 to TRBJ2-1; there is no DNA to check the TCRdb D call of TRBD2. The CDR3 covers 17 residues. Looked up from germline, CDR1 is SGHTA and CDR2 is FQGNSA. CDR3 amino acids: CASSLEWTSGSYNEQFF.

The CDR3 here is CASSYVSGQPMIYEQYF. The chain links TRBV6-5 to TRBJ2-7; TCRdb outputs TRBD1, but without DNA this stays unchecked. Per the germline V gene, CDR1 is MNHEY and CDR2 is SVGAGI. The CDR3 extends over 17 amino acids.

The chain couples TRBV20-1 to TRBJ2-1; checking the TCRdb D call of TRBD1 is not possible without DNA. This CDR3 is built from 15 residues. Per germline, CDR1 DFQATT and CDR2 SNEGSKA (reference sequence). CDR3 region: CSARISSGGYNEQFF.

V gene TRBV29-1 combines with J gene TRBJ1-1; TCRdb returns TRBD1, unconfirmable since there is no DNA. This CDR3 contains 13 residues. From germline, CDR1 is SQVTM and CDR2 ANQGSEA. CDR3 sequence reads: CSVDEGQGVEAFF.

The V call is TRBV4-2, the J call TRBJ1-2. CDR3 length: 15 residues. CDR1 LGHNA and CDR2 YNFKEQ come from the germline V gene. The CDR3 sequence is CASSQDEEGDGGYTF.

The CDR3 loop reads CASSQSPPYNEQFF. The J gene is TRBJ2-1, the V gene TRBV4-1; the TRBD1 assignment by TCRdb is unverifiable without DNA. CDR1 and CDR2 from the germline V gene are MGHRA and YSYEKL. The CDR3 contains 14 residues.

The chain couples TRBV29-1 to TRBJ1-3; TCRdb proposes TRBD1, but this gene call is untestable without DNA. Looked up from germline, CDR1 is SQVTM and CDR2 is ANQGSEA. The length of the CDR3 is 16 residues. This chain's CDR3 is CSVVGPGTVGGNTIYF.

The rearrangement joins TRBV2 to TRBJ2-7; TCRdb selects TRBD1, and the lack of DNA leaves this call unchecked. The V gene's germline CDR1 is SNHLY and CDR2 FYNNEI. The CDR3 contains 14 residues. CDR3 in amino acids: CASKPTGYSDEQYF.

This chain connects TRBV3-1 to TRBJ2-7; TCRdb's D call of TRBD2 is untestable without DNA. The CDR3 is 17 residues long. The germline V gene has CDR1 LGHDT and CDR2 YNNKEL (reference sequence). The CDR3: CASSQDSRGGASYEQYF.

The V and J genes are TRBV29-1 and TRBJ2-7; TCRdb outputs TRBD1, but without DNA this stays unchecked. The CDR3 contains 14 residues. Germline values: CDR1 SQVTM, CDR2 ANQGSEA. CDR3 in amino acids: CSVAGTGGYDEQYF.

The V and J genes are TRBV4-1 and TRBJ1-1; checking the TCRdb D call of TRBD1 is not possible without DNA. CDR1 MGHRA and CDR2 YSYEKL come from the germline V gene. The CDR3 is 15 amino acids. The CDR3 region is CASSQEPGANTEAFF.

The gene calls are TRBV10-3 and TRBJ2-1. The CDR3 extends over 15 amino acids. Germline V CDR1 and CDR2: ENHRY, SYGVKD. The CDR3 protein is CAIRGSASSYNEQFF.

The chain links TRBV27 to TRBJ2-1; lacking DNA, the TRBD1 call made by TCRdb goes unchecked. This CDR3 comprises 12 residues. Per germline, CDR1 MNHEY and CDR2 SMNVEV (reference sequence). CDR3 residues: CASSTAGHEQFF.

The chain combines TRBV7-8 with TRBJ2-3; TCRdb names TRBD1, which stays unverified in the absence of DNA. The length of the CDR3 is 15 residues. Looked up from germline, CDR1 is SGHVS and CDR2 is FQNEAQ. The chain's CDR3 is CASSLGTGVADTQYF.

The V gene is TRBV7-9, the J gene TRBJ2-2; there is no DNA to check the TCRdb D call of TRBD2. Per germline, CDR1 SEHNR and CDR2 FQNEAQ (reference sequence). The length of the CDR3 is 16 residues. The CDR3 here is CASSRLAGGRTGELFF.

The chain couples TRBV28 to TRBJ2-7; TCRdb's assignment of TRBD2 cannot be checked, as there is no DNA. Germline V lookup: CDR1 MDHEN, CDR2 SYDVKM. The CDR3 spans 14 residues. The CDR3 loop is CASTEPGLTYEQYF.